Presented here are 11 T cell receptor beta chains from one specimen sequenced in a study of patients and donors after allogeneic stem cell transplantation. TCRdb analysed the RT-PCR reads with MiXCR anew, one entry per CDR3 protein. The table has approximately 88,000 distinct CDR3 sequences, approximately 5% seen once. Sequencing was done on a sample of blood, either unsorted or a sorted T cell fraction (not recorded which). All receptors derive from a human donor who was either an allogeneic HSCT recipient or a stem cell or donor lymphocyte infusion donor (not recorded which). It is not recorded whose cells these are; they may come from a transplant donor.

The sample holds many counts of this clonotype. V usage is TRBV29-1 and J usage is TRBJ1-2, with D hard to call. The germline V gene has CDR1 SQVTM and CDR2 ANQGSEA. This CDR3 has 13 amino acids. Trimming stripped 0 bases from V and 4 bases from J, with 9 bases between. CDR3 bases: TGCAGCGTTGAAGATCGGCAGAGCTATGGCTACACCTTC. Protein product: CSVEDRQSYGYTF.

The genes are TRBV11-1 and TRBJ2-6; a weak D match, TRBD1 (6 bases). This CDR3 is built from 14 residues. With 1 base removed from V and 7 bases from J, the gap between germline ends came to 8 bases. The germline V gene encodes CDR1 SGHAT and CDR2 FQDESV (reference sequence). CDR3 nucleotides: TGTGCCAGCAGCTTAGAAGGGGGAGCCAACGTCCTGACTTTC. This gives the protein CASSLEGGANVLTF.

This clonotype occurred many times. The chain links TRBV5-1 to TRBJ2-7; TRBD2 might be the D (6 bases). CDR1 and CDR2 from the germline V gene are SGHRS and YFSETQ. This CDR3 contains 15 residues. Trimming took 0 bases from V and 3 from J, leaving 13 bases between them. DNA of the CDR3: TGCGCCAGCAGCTTGGTGATAGCGGAGGGCTACGAGCAGTACTTC. This encodes CASSLVIAEGYEQYF.

The table lists this clonotype with many counts. V is TRBV20-1 and J is TRBJ1-1; unclear D gene. The CDR3 is 12 amino acids. V was cut by 3 bases and J by 11 bases, with 16 bases left in between. Per germline, CDR1 DFQATT and CDR2 SNEGSKA (reference sequence). CDR3 sequence reads: CSASGLSDAAFF. DNA of the CDR3: TGCAGTGCTAGCGGGCTCTCCGATGCCGCTTTCTTT.

In its sample, this clonotype was seen a few times. The rearrangement links TRBV5-1 to TRBJ2-3; 8 nucleotides align to TRBD2. The CDR3 totals 16 residues. In germline, CDR1 is SGHRS, CDR2 YFSETQ. The J segment lost 0 bases and the V segment lost 5 bases, leaving 8 bases of the junction unmatched. CDR3 nucleotide sequence: TGCGCCAGCAGGGGAGCGGGGGCGGGAAGCACAGATACGCAGTATTTT. It is translated as CASRGAGAGSTDTQYF.

This sequence joins TRBV11-2 and TRBJ2-7; D remains unclear. The CDR3 contains 13 residues. Germline V gives CDR1 SGHAT, CDR2 FQNNGV. V lost 1 base and J 3 bases, leaving 7 bases between the germline ends. The CDR3 loop is CASSLVKGYEQYF. The CDR3 DNA reads TGTGCCAGCAGCTTAGTCAAAGGCTACGAGCAGTACTTC.

In this sample, this clonotype turned up many times. This sequence joins TRBV30 and TRBJ1-5, with 7 bases fitting TRBD1. This CDR3 has 13 amino acids. V lost 5 bases to trimming and J lost 1 base; unmatched junction nucleotides: 2. Per the germline V gene, CDR1 is GTSNPN and CDR2 is SVGIG (reference sequence). The CDR3 spells CAWGQDSNQPQHF. Written as DNA, the CDR3 is TGTGCCTGGGGACAGGACAGCAATCAGCCCCAGCATTTT.

This clonotype was detected many times. The junction and the germline gene differ at one end; a read error may be behind it. This chain connects TRBV7-9 to TRBJ2-4, with D perhaps matching TRBD2 (6 bases). The CDR3 spans 14 residues. Germline V gene data show CDR1 as SEHNR and CDR2 as FQNEAQ (reference sequence). The CDR3 nucleotides read TGTGCCAGCACCTTACCGGAGGGCAAAAACATTCAGTACTTC. This translates into CASTLPEGKNIQYF.

This clonotype was seen repeatedly, ten times or more. The rearrangement joins TRBV5-1 to TRBJ1-1, with D possibly matching TRBD1 (5 bases). CDR1 is SGHRS and CDR2 is YFSETQ in the germline V gene. The length of the CDR3 is 15 residues. V was trimmed by 4 bases and J by 0 bases, leaving 13 bases between them. CDR3 nucleotide sequence: TGCGCCAGCAGCCCCGGGTGGGGGATGAACACTGAAGCTTTCTTT. It specifies CASSPGWGMNTEAFF.

The table lists this clonotype with many counts. The chain joins TRBV19 to TRBJ2-7; D possibly corresponds to TRBD2 (7 bases). Germline V gene lookup returns CDR1 LNHDA and CDR2 SQIVND (reference sequence). The CDR3 is 18 amino acids. V shed 4 bases and J shed 0 bases, with 22 bases lying between them. CDR3 loop: CASSTRRAGAAFSYEQYF. Written as DNA, the CDR3 is TGTGCCAGTAGTACCCGACGGGCGGGGGCCGCCTTCTCCTACGAGCAGTACTTC.

This rearrangement joins TRBV19 to TRBJ1-2, with TRBD1 matching 8 bases. Losses at the gene ends were 7 bases for V and 2 bases for J; bases not matched to a gene: 12. The CDR3 runs to 16 residues. Looked up from germline, CDR1 is LNHDA and CDR2 is SQIVND (reference sequence). The CDR3 protein is CASNIGRTGLNYGYTF. DNA of the CDR3: TGTGCCAGTAACATTGGACGGACAGGGCTGAACTATGGCTACACCTTC.